The clone carrying this T cell receptor beta chain has at least ten counts. The data stem from a study of prognosis after radiotherapy for stage I lung cancer. Study-wide context: Not a single patient was given any concurrent therapy alongside stereotactic body radiotherapy, also referred to as SBRT.

Starting from genomic DNA, TCR beta CDR3 was amplified through two-round multiplex PCR. Round-one PCR had primers specific to each TRBV and TRBJ gene. Universal primers were used for second-round PCR. TCRdb used MiXCR to reprocess the multiplex PCR reads, holding one entry per CDR3 protein. Among more than 15,000 distinct CDR3 sequences listed, around 55% were seen once. CDR1 and CDR2 (germline): SEHNR, FQNEAQ (reference sequence). Deletions cut 4 bases from V and 4 bases from J, with 8 bases between. CDR3 length: 13 amino acids. The receptor was isolated from a donor over 45 with non-small cell lung cancer. Sequencing was performed on PBMCs, taken before or after stereotactic body radiation therapy (not recorded which). This chain uses TRBV7-9 with TRBJ2-1; a weak D match, TRBD2 (6 bases). DNA of the CDR3: TGTGCCAGCAGCTCGGGACTTTACAATGAGCAGTTCTTC. Translated, it gives CASSSGLYNEQFF.